This paragraph covers one T cell receptor beta chain sequence. This record belongs to a study of beta chain features in type 1 diabetes. CD45RO/CCR7/CD25/CD127/CD95/CD27 sorting isolated CD4+ naive, central memory, regulatory and stem cell-like memory cells. Germline lookup yields CDR1 SGHTA and CDR2 FQGNSA. V lost 5 bases and J 6 bases, leaving 17 bases between the germline ends. CDR3 size: 15 residues. Sequenced material consisted of expressed TCRB transcripts (all of the isolated RNA was reverse transcribed). Method: immunoSEQ multiplex PCR; TCRdb's copy keeps in-frame clones and lacks some. The sample holds 400,000 to 600,000 clones, approximately 28% seen once.

This TCR was sampled from a man aged 18 to 29 in good health. V is TRBV7-2 and J is TRBJ2-1; no clear D gene. Source material: naive CD4+ T cells from blood. The CDR3 region has the DNA TGTGCCAGCAGCCCCGACCGCGCGACTGGCAATGAGCAGTTCTTC. The encoded protein is CASSPDRATGNEQFF.